The text below deals with one TCR beta chain. This record comes from a study of cytomegalovirus exposure and HLA in healthy donors. The ends lost 6 bases at V and 6 bases at J; junction bases unmatched: 8. In germline, CDR1 is MNHEY, CDR2 SVGAGI. CDR3 length: 14 amino acids. Vbeta (60) and Jbeta (13) primers were used in the PCR. Profiled with immunoSEQ multiplex PCR; TCRdb holds only in-frame clones, not every one. This sample has about 84,000 clones, with over 75% found just once. The sequencing input was PBMCs. The chain uses TRBV6-5 and TRBJ2-1, with 7 positions matching TRBD2. The sequence came from a male donor in good health and CMV-seropositive. CDR3 region: CASSKTSSGNEQFF. The CDR3 DNA follows: TGTGCCAGCAGCAAGACTAGCTCGGGCAATGAGCAGTTCTTC.